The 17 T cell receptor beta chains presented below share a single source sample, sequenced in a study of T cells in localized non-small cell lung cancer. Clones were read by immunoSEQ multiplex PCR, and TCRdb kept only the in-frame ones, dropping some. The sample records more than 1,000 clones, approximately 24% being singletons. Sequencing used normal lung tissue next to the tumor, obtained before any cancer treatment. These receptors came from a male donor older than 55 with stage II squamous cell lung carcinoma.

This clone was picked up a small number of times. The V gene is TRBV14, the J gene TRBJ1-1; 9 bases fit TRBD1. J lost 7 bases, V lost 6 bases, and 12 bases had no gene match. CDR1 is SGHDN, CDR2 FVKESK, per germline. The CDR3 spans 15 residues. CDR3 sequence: CASSHDRGGRNEAFF. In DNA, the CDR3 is TGTGCCAGCAGTCACGACAGGGGGGGACGAAATGAAGCTTTCTTT. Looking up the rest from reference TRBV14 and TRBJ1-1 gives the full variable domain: EAGVTQFPSHSVIEKGQTVTLRCDPISGHDNLYWYRRVMGKEIKFLLHFVKESKQDESGMPNNRFLAERTGGTYSTLKVQPAELEDSGVYFCASSHDRGGRNEAFFGQGTRLTVV.

The CDR3 region has the DNA TGTGCCAGCAGTTTGCCCGGGGAGACACCCCTCCACTTT. It is translated as CASSLPGETPLHF. The genes are TRBV28 and TRBJ1-6; no clear D. Trimming left V 3 bases short and J 11 bases short, with 11 bases between. CDR3 size: 13 residues. Germline lookup yields CDR1 MDHEN and CDR2 SYDVKM.

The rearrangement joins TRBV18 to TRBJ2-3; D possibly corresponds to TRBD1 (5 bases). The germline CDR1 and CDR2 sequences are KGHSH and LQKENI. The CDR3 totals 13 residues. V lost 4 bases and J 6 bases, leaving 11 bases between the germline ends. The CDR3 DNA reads TGTGCCAGCTCACAACTGAAGGGGGATACGCAGTATTTT. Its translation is CASSQLKGDTQYF.

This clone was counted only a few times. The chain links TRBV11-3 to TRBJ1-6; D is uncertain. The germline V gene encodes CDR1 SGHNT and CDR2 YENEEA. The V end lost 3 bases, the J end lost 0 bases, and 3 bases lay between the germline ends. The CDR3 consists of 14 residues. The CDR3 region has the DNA TGTGCCAGCAGCTTTAACTCCTATAATTCACCCCTCCACTTT. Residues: CASSFNSYNSPLHF.

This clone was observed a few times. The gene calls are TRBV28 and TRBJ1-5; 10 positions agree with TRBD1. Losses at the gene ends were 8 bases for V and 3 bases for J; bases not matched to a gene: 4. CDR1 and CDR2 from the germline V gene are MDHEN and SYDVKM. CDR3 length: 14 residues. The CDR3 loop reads CASGGQGYNQPQHF. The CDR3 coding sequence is TGTGCCAGCGGGGGACAGGGGTACAATCAGCCCCAGCATTTT.

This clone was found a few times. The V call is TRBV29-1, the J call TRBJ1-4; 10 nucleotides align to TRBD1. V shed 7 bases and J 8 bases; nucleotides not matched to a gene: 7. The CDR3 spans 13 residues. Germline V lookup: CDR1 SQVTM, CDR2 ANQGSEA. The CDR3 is CSAPGQGREKLFF. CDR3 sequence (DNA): TGCAGCGCCCCGGGACAGGGGAGGGAAAAACTGTTTTTT. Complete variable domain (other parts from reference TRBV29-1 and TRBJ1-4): SAVISQKPSRDICQRGTSLTIQCQVDSQVTMMFWYRQQPGQSLTLIATANQGSEATYESGFVIDKFPISRPNLTFSTLTVSNMSPEDSSIYLCSAPGQGREKLFFGSGTQLSVL.

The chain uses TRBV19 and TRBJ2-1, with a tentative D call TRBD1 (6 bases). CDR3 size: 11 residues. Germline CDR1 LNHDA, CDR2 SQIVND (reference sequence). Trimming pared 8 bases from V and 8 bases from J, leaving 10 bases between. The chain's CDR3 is CASEQGDEQFF. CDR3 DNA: TGTGCCAGTGAACAGGGCGATGAGCAGTTCTTC.

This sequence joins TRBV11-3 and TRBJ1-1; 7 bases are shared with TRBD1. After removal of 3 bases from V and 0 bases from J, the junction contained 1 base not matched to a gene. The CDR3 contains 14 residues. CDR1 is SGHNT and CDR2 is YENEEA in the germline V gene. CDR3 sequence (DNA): TGTGCCAGCAGCTTGGACAGGATGAACACTGAAGCTTTCTTT. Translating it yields CASSLDRMNTEAFF. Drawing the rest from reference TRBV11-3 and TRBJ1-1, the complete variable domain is EAGVVQSPRYKIIEKKQPVAFWCNPISGHNTLYWYLQNLGQGPELLIRYENEEAVDDSQLPKDRFSAERLKGVDSTLKIQPAELGDSAVYLCASSLDRMNTEAFFGQGTRLTVV.

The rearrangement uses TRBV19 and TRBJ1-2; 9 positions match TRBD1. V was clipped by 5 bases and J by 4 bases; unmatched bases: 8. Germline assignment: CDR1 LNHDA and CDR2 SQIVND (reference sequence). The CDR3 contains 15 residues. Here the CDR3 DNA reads TGTGCCAGTAGTCCCCAGATGGACAGGGGCTATGGCTACACCTTC. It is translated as CASSPQMDRGYGYTF.

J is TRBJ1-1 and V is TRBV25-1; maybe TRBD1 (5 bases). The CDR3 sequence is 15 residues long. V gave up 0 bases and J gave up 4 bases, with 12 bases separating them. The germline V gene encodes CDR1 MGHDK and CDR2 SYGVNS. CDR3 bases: TGTGCCAGCAGTGAATATGGGGGTTGGGGCACTGAAGCTTTCTTT. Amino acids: CASSEYGGWGTEAFF.

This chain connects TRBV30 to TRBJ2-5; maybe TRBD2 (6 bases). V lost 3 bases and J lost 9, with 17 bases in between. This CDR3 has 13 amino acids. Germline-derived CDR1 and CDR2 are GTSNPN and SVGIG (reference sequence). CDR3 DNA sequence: TGTGCCTGGAGCCCCGGGAGCGCGAAGCCCCAGTACTTC. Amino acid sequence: CAWSPGSAKPQYF.

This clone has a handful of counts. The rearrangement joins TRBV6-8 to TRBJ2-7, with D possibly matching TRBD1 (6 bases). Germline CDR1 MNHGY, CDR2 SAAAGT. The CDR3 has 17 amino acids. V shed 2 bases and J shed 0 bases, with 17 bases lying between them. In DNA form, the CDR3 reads TGTGCCAGCAGTTACACCAAACAGGGAACTAGCTCCTACGAGCAGTACTTC. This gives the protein CASSYTKQGTSSYEQYF.

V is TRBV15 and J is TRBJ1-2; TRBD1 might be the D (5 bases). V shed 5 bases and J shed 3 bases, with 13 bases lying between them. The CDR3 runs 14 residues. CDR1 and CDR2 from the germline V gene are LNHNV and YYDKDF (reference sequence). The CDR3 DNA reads TGTGCCACCAGCTCCGGGGGGACGGACTATGGCTACACCTTC. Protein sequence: CATSSGGTDYGYTF. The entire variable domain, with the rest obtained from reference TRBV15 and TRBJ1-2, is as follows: DAMVIQNPRYQVTQFGKPVTLSCSQTLNHNVMYWYQQKSSQAPKLLFHYYDKDFNNEADTPDNFQSRRPNTSFCFLDIRSPGLGDTAMYLCATSSGGTDYGYTFGSGTRLTVV.

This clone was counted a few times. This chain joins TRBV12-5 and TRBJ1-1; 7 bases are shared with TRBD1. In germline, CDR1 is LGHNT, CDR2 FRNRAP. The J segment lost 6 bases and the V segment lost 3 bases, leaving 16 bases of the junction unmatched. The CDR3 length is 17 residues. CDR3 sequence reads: CASGLFLGGAEIAEAFF. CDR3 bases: TGTGCTAGTGGTTTATTTCTAGGGGGCGCCGAGATCGCTGAAGCTTTCTTT.

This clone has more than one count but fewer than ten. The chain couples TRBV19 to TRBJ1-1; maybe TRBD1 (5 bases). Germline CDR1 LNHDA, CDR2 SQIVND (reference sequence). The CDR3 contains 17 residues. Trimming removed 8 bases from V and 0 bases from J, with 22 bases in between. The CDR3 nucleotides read TGTGCCAGTTTTGCAGGGTCCGGGATCTCCATGAACACTGAAGCTTTCTTT. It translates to CASFAGSGISMNTEAFF.

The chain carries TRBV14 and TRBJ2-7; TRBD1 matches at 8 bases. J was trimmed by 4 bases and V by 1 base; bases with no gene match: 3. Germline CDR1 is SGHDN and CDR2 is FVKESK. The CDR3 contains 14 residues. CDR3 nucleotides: TGTGCCAGCAGCCAAGGTACAGGGGGGTACGAGCAGTACTTC. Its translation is CASSQGTGGYEQYF.

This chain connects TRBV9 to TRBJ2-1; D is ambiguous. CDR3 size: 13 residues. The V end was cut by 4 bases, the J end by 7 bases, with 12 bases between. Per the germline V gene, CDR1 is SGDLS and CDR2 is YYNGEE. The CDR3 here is CASSPAPRNEQFF. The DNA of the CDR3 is TGTGCCAGCAGCCCTGCTCCTAGGAATGAGCAGTTCTTC.